The rows below give T cell receptor beta chains drawn from one sample of a study of cytomegalovirus exposure and HLA in healthy donors. The protocol was immunoSEQ multiplex PCR, while the TCRdb copy is restricted to in-frame clones and leaves out a portion. The sample features about 70,000 clones, with roughly 2.4% in its top ten. The sequenced sample consisted of PBMCs. Every receptor here comes from a female donor in good health and CMV-seropositive. Each CDR3 is given without its conserved first and last residue. The order of the fields is J gene, V gene, CDR3 protein.

TRBJ1-5	TRBV28	ASSLGDRVFQPQH
TRBJ1-2	TRBV29-1	SVGDRPGGYT
TRBJ2-7	TRBV6-1	ASTRTGTDAYEQY
TRBJ2-1	TRBV30	AWTQEGRGGLF
TRBJ1-3	TRBV29-1	SVVGGPVGNTIY
TRBJ2-7	TRBV11-2	ASSLGIGTSGGYEQY
TRBJ1-1	TRBV11-3	ASSGGMNTEAF
TRBJ2-7	TRBV6-5	ARSNSYEQY
TRBJ2-1	TRBV28	ASSPRGGLAGQF
TRBJ2-7	TRBV6-6	ASRRGTYEQY
TRBJ1-1	TRBV11-1	ASSPGTGGFEAF
TRBJ1-4	TRBV9	ASSLSDREHEKLF
TRBJ2-1	TRBV19	ASSRVSGNSDNEQF
TRBJ1-3	TRBV7-2	ASSFASETGNTIY
TRBJ2-5	TRBV10-3	AISQSGGQETQY
TRBJ1-6	TRBV5-1	ASSLAGKGLSPLH
TRBJ2-2	TRBV13	ASSPVAGELF
TRBJ1-4	TRBV28	ASSFNSGTRGEGEKLF
TRBJ2-7	TRBV20-1	SPALAYEQY
TRBJ1-1	TRBV27	ASSSTGGKVEAF
TRBJ2-1	TRBV6-5	ASSYSGGRSDNEQF
TRBJ1-2	TRBV5-4	ASSWGQQTLNYGYT
TRBJ1-2	TRBV7-3	ASSRDRGDYGYT
TRBJ1-4	TRBV15	ATSRDKGYEKLF
TRBJ1-6	TRBV7-3	ASSDRGENSPLH
TRBJ1-2	TRBV30	AYLSGTLVGYGYT
TRBJ1-4	TRBV4-3	ASTSGRGLTQPGNEKLF
TRBJ2-7	TRBV2	ASSGQGAGSEQY
TRBJ1-2	TRBV4-3	ASSQDAQGGIGGYT
TRBJ2-1	TRBV7-6	ASSLEGPAAHNEQF
TRBJ1-2	TRBV28	ASSLSEVYGYT
TRBJ2-7	TRBV30	AWSVGRDYEQY
TRBJ2-1	TRBV30	AWSVLNNEQF
-	TRBV6-5	ASRTTSGSIYEQY
TRBJ1-2	TRBV28	ASSFPGGRGNYGYT
TRBJ2-5	TRBV7-9	ASSPGETETQY
TRBJ1-2	TRBV7-9	ASSSGQANYGYT
TRBJ2-1	TRBV7-8	ASSLAGSVYNEQF
TRBJ1-6	TRBV6-1	ASGRTGHNSPLH
TRBJ2-3	TRBV5-5	ASRKLGTVGMDTQY
TRBJ1-2	TRBV9	ASSVGYQGNYGYT
TRBJ2-2	TRBV4-2	ASSPRYPELF
TRBJ1-4	TRBV4-1	ASSQQSEGKLF